These 19 T cell receptor beta chains share one sample of origin, sequenced in a study of response to subunit inactivated influenza vaccine. Each CDR3 protein gets one entry after TCRdb re-called the RT-PCR reads with MiXCR. The sample contains about 800,000 distinct CDR3 sequences, around 21% of which appear only once. The specimen comprised PBMCs from blood, sampled about 5 days after vaccination. The source is a man in his fifties who received an inactivated influenza vaccine.

This chain joins TRBV5-1 and TRBJ2-5; 11 bases agree with TRBD1. CDR1 and CDR2 (germline): SGHRS, YFSETQ. The CDR3 totals 15 residues. V was pared by 4 bases and J by 7 bases, with 9 bases of the junction left unmatched. For the CDR3, the DNA is TGCGCCAGCAGCCACGGGACAGGGGGGTCAGGGACCCAGTACTTC. It is translated as CASSHGTGGSGTQYF.

This clonotype was seen more than once but under ten times. V usage is TRBV10-2 and J usage is TRBJ2-2, with 11 positions matching TRBD2. The CDR3 totals 15 residues. Per germline, CDR1 WSHSY and CDR2 SAAADI. J was trimmed by 7 bases and V by 3 bases; bases with no gene match: 4. The CDR3 protein is CASSELAGVGGELFF. The CDR3 DNA follows: TGCGCCAGCAGTGAACTAGCGGGAGTCGGCGGGGAGCTGTTTTTT.

This clonotype came up a few times. The V and J genes are TRBV20-1 and TRBJ1-2; tentative D call: TRBD1 (6 bases). Germline CDR1 reads DFQATT; CDR2 reads SNEGSKA (reference sequence). V lost 6 bases to trimming and J lost 1 base, with 12 bases between them. The CDR3 is 13 amino acids. The CDR3 DNA follows: TGCAGTGCGGGGACAATGATTAACTATGGCTACACCTTC. Protein product: CSAGTMINYGYTF.

The sample holds a few counts of this clonotype. V is TRBV7-2 and J is TRBJ2-1, with TRBD1 matching 7 bases. Germline-derived CDR1 and CDR2 are SGHTA and FQGNSA. The junction had 10 bases not matched to a gene; V was cut back by 5 bases and J by 9 bases. The CDR3 loop spans 14 amino acids. In DNA form, the CDR3 reads TGTGCCAGCAGCAAACGGACAGGCTTGGTTGAGCAGTTCTTC. Translating it yields CASSKRTGLVEQFF.

The chain recombines TRBV29-1 with TRBJ1-1; the D gene is possibly TRBD1 (5 bases). Germline lookup yields CDR1 SQVTM and CDR2 ANQGSEA. This CDR3 contains 13 residues. V lost 6 bases and J lost 0, with 11 bases in between. The CDR3 DNA is TGCAGCGTCCCTCAGGGAATGAACACTGAAGCTTTCTTT. This sequence encodes CSVPQGMNTEAFF.

This clonotype was found many times. The chain uses TRBV5-8 and TRBJ2-2; 8 nucleotides line up with TRBD1. The germline gives CDR1 SGHTS, CDR2 YDEGEE. This CDR3 region has 18 residues. Germline trimming cut 4 bases from V and 1 base from J; bases unmatched to any gene: 12. The CDR3 protein is CASSPRQGANKNTGELFF. As DNA, the CDR3 is TGTGCCAGCAGCCCGCGGCAGGGGGCCAACAAGAACACCGGGGAGCTGTTTTTT.

In this sample, this clonotype turned up a few times. This sequence joins TRBV7-8 and TRBJ2-1; 9 bases agree with TRBD1. The junction had 8 bases not matched to a gene; V was cut back by 4 bases and J by 7 bases. Germline V gene lookup returns CDR1 SGHVS and CDR2 FQNEAQ. The CDR3 is made up of 15 amino acids. The CDR3 DNA follows: TGTGCCAGCAGCTCCACAGGGGGCCGGGGGAATGAGCAGTTCTTC. This gives the protein CASSSTGGRGNEQFF.

This clonotype was counted ten times or more. The rearrangement links TRBV28 to TRBJ1-5, with a possible D match to TRBD1 (5 bases). Germline-derived CDR1 and CDR2 are MDHEN and SYDVKM. With 5 bases removed from V and 8 bases from J, the gap between germline ends came to 16 bases. The CDR3 spans 14 residues. The CDR3 reads CASSLPGGVKPQHF. CDR3 nucleotide sequence: TGTGCCAGCAGTCTCCCCGGGGGGGTAAAGCCCCAGCATTTT.

The V and J genes are TRBV5-1 and TRBJ1-1; D is perhaps TRBD1 (5 bases). Germline V gene lookup returns CDR1 SGHRS and CDR2 YFSETQ. This CDR3 is built from 14 residues. V shed 5 bases and J shed 4 bases, with 15 bases lying between them. The CDR3 DNA reads as TGCGCCAGCAGGCCGGGACTAGCGGGCACTGAAGCTTTCTTT. Protein product: CASRPGLAGTEAFF.

The chain combines TRBV28 with TRBJ1-3; 8 nucleotides line up with TRBD1. V lost 5 bases to trimming and J lost 2 bases; unmatched junction nucleotides: 2. The CDR3 consists of 14 residues. Looked up from germline, CDR1 is MDHEN and CDR2 is SYDVKM. CDR3 nucleotides: TGTGCCAGCAGTACGACAGGGGCTGGAAACACCATATATTTT. Translated: CASSTTGAGNTIYF. The whole variable domain, remainder taken from reference TRBV28 and TRBJ1-3, is DVKVTQSSRYLVKRTGEKVFLECVQDMDHENMFWYRQDPGLGLRLIYFSYDVKMKEKGDIPEGYSVSREKKERFSLILESASTNQTSMYLCASSTTGAGNTIYFGEGSWLTVV.

J is TRBJ2-1 and V is TRBV5-1, with D perhaps assigned TRBD1 or TRBD2 (5 bases each). The CDR3 totals 14 residues. CDR1 is SGHRS, CDR2 YFSETQ, per germline. V was cut by 0 bases and J by 9 bases, with 13 bases left in between. The CDR3 nucleotides are TGCGCCAGCAGCTTGGATGGGGGTTGGGTTGAGCAGTTCTTC. Its translation is CASSLDGGWVEQFF.

The rearrangement uses TRBV12-3 or TRBV12-4 and TRBJ2-7; 12 nucleotides agree with TRBD2. CDR3 size: 15 residues. J lost 6 bases, V lost 3 bases, and 6 bases had no gene match. In DNA, the CDR3 is TGTGCCAGCAGTTTCCTAGCGGGGGGGCCTAGCGAGCAGTACTTC. Translated, it gives CASSFLAGGPSEQYF.

This rearrangement joins TRBV19 to TRBJ2-2, with 8 positions matching TRBD2. V lost 3 bases to trimming and J lost 6 bases; unmatched junction nucleotides: 6. Germline lookup yields CDR1 LNHDA and CDR2 SQIVND (reference sequence). The CDR3 is 15 amino acids. In DNA form, the CDR3 reads TGTGCCAGTAGTATTCGCGGGGGGACGGCCGGGGAGCTGTTTTTT. Amino acids: CASSIRGGTAGELFF.

This clonotype was seen a handful of times. This chain connects TRBV7-9 to TRBJ2-3; D not certain. V lost 6 bases to trimming and J lost 2 bases, with 12 bases between them. The germline CDR1 and CDR2 sequences are SEHNR and FQNEAQ (reference sequence). The CDR3 consists of 14 residues. The CDR3 here is CASRPAANTDTQYF. The DNA for the CDR3 is TGTGCCAGCAGGCCGGCGGCAAACACAGATACGCAGTATTTT.

This clonotype was observed a few times. The rearrangement links TRBV6-5 to TRBJ1-2; maybe TRBD1 (6 bases). Germline V gives CDR1 MNHEY, CDR2 SVGAGI. V was trimmed by 8 bases and J by 6 bases, leaving 10 bases between them. The CDR3 is 11 amino acids. CDR3 loop: CASYGGHGYTF. CDR3 coding DNA: TGTGCCAGCTACGGGGGCCATGGCTACACCTTC.

The chain couples TRBV6-1 to TRBJ1-2, with D uncertain. Germline V gene lookup returns CDR1 MNHNS and CDR2 SASEGT. The ends were cut back, 8 bases at V and 4 bases at J, with 11 bases in the middle. The CDR3 length is 12 residues. CDR3 sequence (DNA): TGTGCCAGCGGCTATCCCCCCTATGGCTACACCTTC. Residues: CASGYPPYGYTF.

The table lists this clonotype with many counts. The V call is TRBV6-1, the J call TRBJ1-5; perhaps TRBD1 as D (6 bases). The germline V and J ends were trimmed by 6 bases and 3 bases, with 12 bases remaining between them. From germline, CDR1 is MNHNS and CDR2 SASEGT. The CDR3 is 14 amino acids. CDR3 in DNA: TGTGCCAGCAGCCCAACAGGGAACAATCAGCCCCAGCATTTT. Protein: CASSPTGNNQPQHF.

The rearrangement links TRBV29-1 to TRBJ1-1; TRBD1 agrees at 7 bases. V lost 6 bases to trimming and J lost 4 bases; unmatched junction nucleotides: 2. The V gene's germline CDR1 is SQVTM and CDR2 ANQGSEA. The CDR3 loop spans 11 amino acids. CDR3 sequence: CSVGQATEAFF. CDR3 DNA: TGCAGCGTCGGACAGGCCACTGAAGCTTTCTTT.

The J gene is TRBJ1-1, the V gene TRBV3-1; TRBD1 matches 10 bases. CDR3 length: 14 amino acids. Per the germline V gene, CDR1 is LGHDT and CDR2 is YNNKEL (reference sequence). J gave up 5 bases and V 1 base, and 1 base lay outside the gene matches. The chain's CDR3 is CASSQGDRGTEAFF. DNA for the CDR3: TGTGCCAGCAGCCAAGGGGACAGGGGTACTGAAGCTTTCTTT.